The clone carrying this T cell receptor beta chain was found many times. No antigen is known for it. Both TRBC1 and TRBC2 were covered by a beta constant-region primer of two equimolar oligonucleotides. Ligated cDNA was amplified by four rounds of PCR with nested alpha and beta constant-region primers and SP2. TCRdb ran MiXCR on the UMI-ligation and nested PCR reads and lists one entry per CDR3 protein. The sample lists approximately 17,000 distinct CDR3 sequences; 8.5% to 9.5% were seen once. From the second PCR step, alpha and beta chains were amplified apart. The data derive from a study of naive and memory T cell subsets. Broader study findings: A clonotype means one alpha or beta sequence, not an alpha/beta pair. Diversity fell and Gini index rose from naive through CM, EM, EMRA.

The CDR3 contains 16 residues. Germline loops: CDR1 DFQATT, CDR2 SNEGSKA (reference sequence). Trimming shortened V by 3 bases and J by 3 bases, and 19 bases separated the two germline ends. Sequencing was carried out using central memory CD8+ T cells from blood. The origin of this receptor is a human donor in good health. The rearrangement links TRBV20-1 to TRBJ2-3, with D possibly being TRBD1 (6 bases). Written as DNA, the CDR3 is TGCAGTGCTAGGAGCCAGCCGACAGGCTCGACAGATACGCAGTATTTT. Protein: CSARSQPTGSTDTQYF.